This is a list of T cell receptor beta chains from one sample in a study of T cell responses to AZD1222 COVID-19 vaccine. Only in-frame clones appear in the TCRdb table, and some are missing; sequencing was by immunoSEQ multiplex PCR. The sample lists 90,000 to 140,000 clones, approximately 90% occurring once. The sequenced sample was peripheral blood, obtained on day 0 of AZD1222 vaccination. The source of these receptors is an adult in good health. CDR3s include the opening cysteine and the closing phenylalanine or tryptophan. The D gene is left open where the match is weak. Clone size is not always given. Where it is, it says once, few, many or a class for expanded clones.

-	TRBV2	TRBJ2-1	-	CASGLRGSSYNEQFF	TGTGCCAGCGGTTTGCGGGGTTCCTCCTACAATGAGCAGTTCTTC
-	TRBV7-8	TRBJ2-1	-	CASSLESLVGVNEQFF	TGTGCCAGCAGCTTAGAAAGCCTAGTTGGCGTCAATGAGCAGTTCTTC
-	TRBV5-1	TRBJ2-1	-	CASSVQMPNEQFF	TGCGCCAGCAGCGTCCAAATGCCCAATGAGCAGTTCTTC
-	TRBV21-1	TRBJ2-3	-	CASSKAMDGDTQYF	TGTGCCAGCAGCAAAGCAATGGACGGAGATACGCAGTATTTT
-	TRBV27	TRBJ2-7	-	CATRRPFGDMRYEQYF	TGTGCCACCCGGAGACCTTTTGGGGACATGAGGTACGAGCAGTACTTC
-	TRBV12-3/TRBV12-4	TRBJ1-2	-	CASSLEASGYTF	TGTGCCAGCAGTTTGGAGGCGTCTGGCTACACCTTC
-	TRBV2	TRBJ1-1	-	CATRTGEAEAFF	TGTGCCACACGGACGGGTGAGGCTGAAGCTTTCTTT
-	TRBV7-6	TRBJ2-7	TRBD2	CASSLLAGGPSEQYF	TGTGCCAGCAGCTTACTAGCGGGAGGGCCGAGTGAGCAGTACTTC
once	TRBV25-1	TRBJ1-5	-	CASTQGSNQPQHF	TGTGCCAGCACCCAGGGCAGCAATCAGCCCCAGCATTTT
-	TRBV2	TRBJ1-1	-	CASSEVGFNTEAFF	TGTGCCAGCAGTGAAGTAGGTTTTAACACTGAAGCTTTCTTT
few	TRBV27	TRBJ1-5	TRBD1	CASSRDRYQPQHF	TGTGCCAGCAGTCGGGACAGGTATCAGCCCCAGCATTTT
-	TRBV28	TRBJ1-1	TRBD1	CASSGTGTGGGGAFF	TGTGCCAGCAGTGGCACCGGGACAGGGGGCGGTGGAGCTTTCTTT
-	TRBV5-1	TRBJ2-2	-	CASSSVTRELFF	TGCGCCAGCAGCTCCGTCACTAGAGAGCTGTTTTTT
-	TRBV27	TRBJ1-1	TRBD1	CASSLTSQGMGTEAFF	TGTGCCAGCAGTTTAACCTCACAGGGGATGGGGACTGAAGCTTTCTTT
-	TRBV28	TRBJ1-2	-	CASSLGGTNYGYTF	TGTGCCAGCAGTTTAGGGGGGACTAACTATGGCTACACCTTC
-	TRBV19	TRBJ1-3	-	CASSLQSSGNTIYF	TGTGCCAGTAGTCTACAGAGCTCTGGAAACACCATATATTTT
-	TRBV7-2	TRBJ1-4	TRBD1	CASSLGGQRNEKLFF	TGTGCCAGCAGCTTAGGGGGACAGAGAAATGAAAAACTGTTTTTT
-	TRBV28	TRBJ1-3	-	CASSPSGVSGNTIYF	TGTGCCAGCAGCCCATCCGGCGTCTCTGGAAACACCATATATTTT
-	TRBV3-1/TRBV3-2	TRBJ1-4	-	CASSQDLYGGTTNEKLFF	TGTGCCAGCAGCCAAGATCTTTATGGAGGCACAACTAATGAAAAACTGTTTTTT
-	TRBV7-8	TRBJ2-7	-	CASSLGGGTVSYEQYF	TGTGCCAGCAGCTTAGGGGGGGGGACAGTCTCCTACGAGCAGTACTTC